These 10 T cell receptor beta chains originate from one sample sequenced in a study of cytomegalovirus exposure and HLA in healthy donors. PCR primers comprised 60 Vbeta and 13 Jbeta primers. Clones were read by immunoSEQ multiplex PCR, and TCRdb kept only the in-frame ones, dropping some. Of nearly 110,000 clones in the sample, more than 60% were seen once. The sample taken for sequencing was PBMCs. Receptors were obtained from a woman in her forties or fifties in good health and CMV-seropositive.

The CDR3 reads CASSLVRVGGTDTQYF. The CDR3, as DNA: TGTGCCAGCAGCTTAGTACGGGTCGGGGGCACAGATACGCAGTATTTT. The rearrangement joins TRBV7-9 to TRBJ2-3, with D possibly being TRBD2 (5 bases). V shed 1 base and J shed 1 base, with 12 bases lying between them. Per germline, CDR1 SEHNR and CDR2 FQNEAQ (reference sequence). CDR3 length: 16 amino acids.

The chain couples TRBV9 to TRBJ1-1; D not certain. The length of the CDR3 is 13 residues. Trimming pared 0 bases from V and 5 bases from J, leaving 8 bases between. Germline V CDR1 and CDR2: SGDLS, YYNGEE. The CDR3: CASSVGASTEAFF. CDR3 in DNA: TGTGCCAGCAGCGTAGGGGCGAGTACTGAAGCTTTCTTT.

This clone appeared a few times. The junction and the germline gene differ at one end; a read error may be behind it. The V gene is TRBV7-9, the J gene TRBJ1-2; 7 nucleotides agree with TRBD1. This CDR3 is built from 14 residues. Germline CDR1 SEHNR, CDR2 FQNEAQ (reference sequence). The CDR3 DNA reads as TGTTCCAGCAGCGACCGGGACAGCAACTATGGCTACACCTTC. This translates into CSSSDRDSNYGYTF.

This clone was recorded many times. The chain has TRBV4-2 and TRBJ2-1, with TRBD2 identical over 14 bases. Per the germline V gene, CDR1 is LGHNA and CDR2 is YNFKEQ. The CDR3 consists of 15 residues. Unmatched junction bases numbered 2, after V lost 4 bases and J lost 6 bases. The CDR3 protein is CASSPTSGGANEQFF. CDR3 sequence (DNA): TGTGCCAGCAGCCCGACTAGCGGGGGGGCCAATGAGCAGTTCTTC.

The chain is built from TRBV13 and TRBJ2-3, with 14 nucleotides matching TRBD2. Looked up from germline, CDR1 is PRHDT and CDR2 is FYEKMQ (reference sequence). CDR3 size: 18 residues. Germline trimming cut 3 bases from V and 0 bases from J; bases unmatched to any gene: 5. CDR3 coding DNA: TGTGCCAGCAGCTTCTTGACTAGCGGGGGGGTAAGCACAGATACGCAGTATTTT. This gives the protein CASSFLTSGGVSTDTQYF.

V gene TRBV9 combines with J gene TRBJ1-1; the D gene is possibly TRBD1 (6 bases). This CDR3 comprises 15 residues. Trimming removed 1 base at V and 2 bases at J, with 12 bases between. The germline V gene has CDR1 SGDLS and CDR2 YYNGEE. Here the CDR3 reads CASSVTGWPNTEAFF. As DNA, the CDR3 is TGTGCCAGCAGCGTAACAGGGTGGCCCAACACTGAAGCTTTCTTT.

The CDR3 protein is CASKWDNTNTEAFF. The CDR3 DNA follows: TGTGCCAGCAAGTGGGACAACACGAACACTGAAGCTTTCTTT. The chain has TRBV5-4 and TRBJ1-1, with D perhaps matching TRBD1 (6 bases). Trimming took off 6 bases at V and 1 base at J, with 13 bases between the two ends. Germline CDR1 reads SGHNT; CDR2 reads YYREEE (reference sequence). The CDR3 sequence is 14 residues long.

This rearrangement joins TRBV6-1 to TRBJ2-3; 10 bases fit TRBD2. V dropped 2 bases and J dropped 6; count of bases not matched to a gene: 17. CDR3 length: 19 residues. Germline V lookup: CDR1 MNHNS, CDR2 SASEGT. The CDR3 coding sequence is TGTGCCAGCAGTGAACGCCCCCGTGGAAGCGGGGGGGCTCACGATACGCAGTATTTT. Its protein product is CASSERPRGSGGAHDTQYF.

The J gene is TRBJ2-7, the V gene TRBV7-9, with a tentative D call TRBD2 (5 bases). The CDR3 is made up of 14 amino acids. CDR1 is SEHNR, CDR2 FQNEAQ, per germline (reference sequence). V dropped 11 bases and J dropped 3 bases, with 20 bases sitting between them. The CDR3 sequence is CASQVDLAHYEQYF. DNA of the CDR3: TGTGCCTCCCAGGTCGACCTAGCCCACTACGAGCAGTACTTC.

This chain links TRBV30 with TRBJ1-2; TRBD1 is a possible D gene (6 bases). CDR1 is GTSNPN, CDR2 SVGIG, per germline (reference sequence). The V gene lost 4 bases and the J gene lost 7 bases, with 13 bases spanning the gap. The CDR3 sequence is 12 residues long. CDR3 in amino acids: CAWNKGGGGYTF. DNA for the CDR3: TGTGCCTGGAATAAAGGGGGTGGTGGCTACACCTTC. The full variable domain, in which reference TRBV30 and TRBJ1-2 provide the parts outside the CDR3, is SQTIHQWPATLVQPVGSPLSLECTVEGTSNPNLYWYRQAAGRGLQLLFYSVGIGQISSEVPQNLSASRPQDRQFILSSKKLLLSDSGFYLCAWNKGGGGYTFGSGTRLTVV.